The 4 T cell receptor beta chains below all came from one sample that was sequenced in a study of cytomegalovirus exposure and HLA in healthy donors. Primers: 60 Vbeta forward and 13 Jbeta reverse. The method was immunoSEQ multiplex PCR; TCRdb's version includes in-frame clones alone and lacks a portion of them. The table lists approximately 150,000 clones, over 70% of them singletons. Input material: PBMCs. These TCRs come from a woman in her late teens or twenties in good health and CMV-seronegative.

This chain uses TRBV5-4 with TRBJ2-7; TRBD2 matches at 12 bases. Germline loops: CDR1 SGHNT, CDR2 YYREEE (reference sequence). The CDR3 contains 16 residues. J gave up 0 bases and V 4 bases, and 5 bases lay outside the gene matches. CDR3 in amino acids: CASSQGLAGRSYEQYF. The DNA of the CDR3 is TGTGCCAGCAGCCAGGGACTAGCGGGTCGCTCCTACGAGCAGTACTTC.

The chain combines TRBV6-5 with TRBJ2-5, with a weak D call TRBD2 (6 bases). Trimming took off 7 bases at V and 11 bases at J, with 23 bases between the two ends. The CDR3 extends over 14 amino acids. Germline lookup yields CDR1 MNHEY and CDR2 SVGAGI. The CDR3 protein is CASTLSWGVGEQYF. Written as DNA, the CDR3 is TGTGCCAGCACCCTCTCTTGGGGGGTCGGGGAGCAGTACTTC.

V is TRBV6-5 and J is TRBJ2-3; TRBD2 aligns across 9 bases. After removal of 8 bases from V and 5 bases from J, the junction contained 11 bases not matched to a gene. The CDR3 spans 15 residues. The germline gives CDR1 MNHEY, CDR2 SVGAGI. The CDR3 here is CASSISAGGVDTQYF. The CDR3, as DNA: TGTGCCAGCTCCATTTCAGCGGGAGGAGTAGATACGCAGTATTTT.

V usage is TRBV30 and J usage is TRBJ2-1; TRBD2 aligns across 9 bases. The CDR3 sequence is 13 residues long. V trimming: 0 bases; J trimming: 10 bases; junction bases outside the gene matches: 4. CDR1 and CDR2 (germline): GTSNPN, SVGIG (reference sequence). CDR3 protein: CAWSVLAGVEQFF. As DNA, the CDR3 is TGTGCCTGGAGTGTACTAGCGGGCGTGGAGCAGTTCTTC. The full variable domain, completed using reference TRBV30 and TRBJ2-1, is SQTIHQWPATLVQPVGSPLSLECTVEGTSNPNLYWYRQAAGRGLQLLFYSVGIGQISSEVPQNLSASRPQDRQFILSSKKLLLSDSGFYLCAWSVLAGVEQFFGPGTRLTVL.